This entry describes one T cell receptor (beta chain). The target antigen is unknown. The V segment lost 5 bases and the J segment 6 bases; nucleotides outside the gene matches: 7. The CDR3 has 13 residues. CDR1 is SEHNR and CDR2 is FQNEAQ in the germline V gene (reference sequence). Sequencing was performed with immunoSEQ multiplex PCR; in TCRdb, only in-frame clones are kept and a portion is missing. The repertoire holds 65,000 to 80,000 clones, with 89% as singletons. The sample comes from a study of OX40 agonist ivuxolimab in advanced cancers. Turning to the study itself: Prior checkpoint blockade (anti-PD-1, anti-PD-L1 or anti-CTLA-4) was permitted; around 39% had it. Among those treated, three patients had partial responses, one with hepatocellular carcinoma and two with cutaneous melanoma. Study-wide results and caveats: Relatively little clonal expansion, among the lowest observed, appeared in partial responders at 0.1-3.0 mg/kg. Expanded clones tended on average to be more numerous among CD8+ T cells than CD4+.

This TCR came from an adult with an advanced solid tumor such as melanoma, head and neck, liver or kidney cancer. This sample comprised CD4+ or CD8+ T cells sorted from blood, obtained in a trial of the OX40 agonist ivuxolimab. The chain is built from TRBV7-9 and TRBJ2-7, with 7 bases aligning to TRBD1. The DNA for the CDR3 is TGTGCCAGCAGCGTAAGACAGGGTGGCGAGCAGTACTTC. This translates into CASSVRQGGEQYF.